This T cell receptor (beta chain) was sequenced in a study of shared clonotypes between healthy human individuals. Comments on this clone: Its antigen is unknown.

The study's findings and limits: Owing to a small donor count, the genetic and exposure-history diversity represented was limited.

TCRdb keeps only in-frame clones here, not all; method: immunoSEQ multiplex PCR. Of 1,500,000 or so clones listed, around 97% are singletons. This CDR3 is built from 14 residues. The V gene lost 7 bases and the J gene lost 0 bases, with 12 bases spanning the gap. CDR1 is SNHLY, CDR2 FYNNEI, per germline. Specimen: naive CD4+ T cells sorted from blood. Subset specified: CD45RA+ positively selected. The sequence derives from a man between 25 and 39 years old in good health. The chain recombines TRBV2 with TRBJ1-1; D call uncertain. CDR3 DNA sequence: TGTGCCAGCAAGGTTGAAACCCTGAACACTGAAGCTTTCTTT. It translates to CASKVETLNTEAFF. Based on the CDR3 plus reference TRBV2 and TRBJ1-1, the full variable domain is EPEVTQTPSHQVTQMGQEVILRCVPISNHLYFYWYRQILGQKVEFLVSFYNNEISEKSEIFDDQFSVERPDGSNFTLKIRSTKLEDSAMYFCASKVETLNTEAFFGQGTRLTVV.